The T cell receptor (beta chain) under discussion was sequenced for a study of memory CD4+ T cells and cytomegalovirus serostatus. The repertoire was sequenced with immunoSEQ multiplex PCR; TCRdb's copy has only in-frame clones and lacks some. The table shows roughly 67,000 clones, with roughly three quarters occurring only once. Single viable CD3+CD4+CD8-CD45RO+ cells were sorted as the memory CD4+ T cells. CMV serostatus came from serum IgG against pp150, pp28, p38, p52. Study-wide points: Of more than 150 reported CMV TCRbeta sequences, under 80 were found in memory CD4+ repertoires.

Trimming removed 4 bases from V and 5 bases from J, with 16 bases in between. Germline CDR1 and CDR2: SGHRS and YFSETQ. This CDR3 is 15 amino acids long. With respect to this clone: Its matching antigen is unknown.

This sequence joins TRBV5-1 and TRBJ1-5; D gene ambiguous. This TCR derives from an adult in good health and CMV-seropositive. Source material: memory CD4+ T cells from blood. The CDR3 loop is CASSPQPGGDQPQHF. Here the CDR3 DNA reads TGCGCCAGCAGCCCCCAACCAGGTGGCGATCAGCCCCAGCATTTT.